A single sample gave rise to the 2 T cell receptor beta chains below, sequenced in a study of blood T cells in healthy people across ages. The use of a sample-barcoded 5' primer and a J-beta primer mix characterized a second PCR of roughly 7 to 11 cycles. TCRdb processed the 5' RACE reads anew with MiXCR; each CDR3 protein has one entry. The sample has more than 650,000 distinct CDR3 sequences, about 20% seen once. Sequencing used blood. The receptors derive from a man between 65 and 85 years old in good health.

The chain carries TRBV6-5 and TRBJ1-3, with D possibly TRBD1 on 6 matching bases. Germline CDR1 MNHEY, CDR2 SVGAGI. Trimming took off 4 bases at V and 8 bases at J, with 15 bases between the two ends. This CDR3 is 14 amino acids long. The CDR3 reads CASSSGRGRHTIYF. In DNA, the CDR3 is TGTGCCAGCAGTTCAGGCAGGGGACGGCACACCATATATTTT.

This clonotype was seen a handful of times. At one boundary the junction diverges from the germline segment, which might be a read error. This rearrangement joins TRBV19 to TRBJ2-6; 9 bases are shared with TRBD1. The CDR3 is made up of 14 amino acids. Per the germline V gene, CDR1 is LNHDA and CDR2 is SQIVND (reference sequence). CDR3 sequence reads: CAGSRDRDRNVLTF. DNA for the CDR3: TGTGCCGGTAGCAGGGACAGGGACCGAAACGTCCTGACTTTC.